This TCR beta chain originates from a study of OX40 agonist ivuxolimab in advanced cancers. Study background: Prior therapy, whether anti-PD-1, anti-PD-L1 or anti-CTLA-4, was allowed, and under 50% had some. Study-wide results and limits: Not determined was the antigen specificity of the expanded peripheral T cells.

Sequencing used immunoSEQ multiplex PCR; TCRdb keeps in-frame clones, though not all of them. The sample shows 50,000 to 75,000 clones, over 65% of them seen only once. Details on this clone: The antigen remains unidentified.

Germline CDR1 SGHNT, CDR2 YYREEE (reference sequence). The CDR3 is made up of 14 amino acids. Trimming took off 3 bases at V and 8 bases at J, with 17 bases between the two ends. V and J are TRBV5-4 and TRBJ1-2; D is perhaps TRBD1 (6 bases). The sequencing here drew on CD4+ or CD8+ T cells sorted from blood, taken in a trial of the OX40 agonist ivuxolimab. The receptor comes from an adult with an advanced solid tumor such as melanoma, head and neck, liver or kidney cancer. As DNA, the CDR3 is TGTGCCAGCAGCTGGCCGGGAACAGGGAACGGCTACACCTTC. This sequence encodes CASSWPGTGNGYTF.